The 4 T cell receptor beta chains listed next were all sequenced from one sample in a study of blood T cell repertoires in COVID-19. TCRdb's copy holds only in-frame clones and misses some; the assay was immunoSEQ multiplex PCR. The table lists roughly 65,000 clones, about 89% of them singletons, with 10% to 15% in the top ten. The specimen sequenced was peripheral blood. The receptor source for this set is a woman aged 55 to 70 with acute or convalescent COVID-19.

The chain has TRBV18 and TRBJ2-6; D is perhaps TRBD1 (6 bases). The CDR3 runs 17 residues. The V end was cut by 1 base, the J end by 2 bases, with 12 bases between. CDR1 is KGHSH, CDR2 LQKENI, per germline. The CDR3 DNA sequence: TGTGCCAGCTCACCACTCCGATCAGGGGCTGGGGCCAACGTCCTGACTTTC. Its protein is CASSPLRSGAGANVLTF.

The J gene is TRBJ2-7, the V gene TRBV7-8; D is uncertain. Germline V gene data show CDR1 as SGHVS and CDR2 as FQNEAQ. Between the trimmed V and J ends, which lost 5 bases and 2 bases, there was a span of 10 bases. The length of the CDR3 is 13 residues. For the CDR3, the DNA is TGTGCCAGCAGCCCCGCGTACGCCTACGAGCAGTACTTC. It specifies CASSPAYAYEQYF.

This clone was seen once. The chain employs TRBV4-1 and TRBJ2-7; no definite D call. Trimming pared 1 base from V and 6 bases from J, leaving 13 bases between. CDR3 size: 14 residues. Looked up from germline, CDR1 is MGHRA and CDR2 is YSYEKL. CDR3 loop: CASSQGTSVGEQYF. The DNA of the CDR3 is TGCGCCAGCAGCCAAGGTACTTCCGTTGGCGAGCAGTACTTC.

The chain links TRBV3-1 (or the pseudogene TRBV3-2) to TRBJ1-2; D ambiguous. Germline V gene lookup returns CDR1 LGHDT and CDR2 YNNKEL (reference sequence). This CDR3 comprises 16 residues. Trimming took 1 base from V and 0 from J, leaving 12 bases between them. As DNA, the CDR3 is TGTGCCAGCAGCCAAGGTGGAGGAATTACTAACTATGGCTACACCTTC. Protein sequence: CASSQGGGITNYGYTF.